This entry lists 4 T cell receptor beta chains sequenced from one sample in a study of cytomegalovirus exposure and HLA in healthy donors. Primers: 60 Vbeta forward and 13 Jbeta reverse. Sequenced by immunoSEQ multiplex PCR; TCRdb stores in-frame clones only, minus some. The specimen's table records approximately 110,000 clones. Sequenced input: PBMCs. These receptors all stem from a man in his late teens or twenties in good health and CMV-seronegative.

V usage is TRBV19 and J usage is TRBJ2-5; weak D call: TRBD2 (5 bases). V dropped 4 bases and J dropped 5 bases, with 11 bases sitting between them. This CDR3 contains 13 residues. The V gene's germline CDR1 is LNHDA and CDR2 SQIVND (reference sequence). CDR3 in amino acids: CASSKAERETQYF. CDR3 bases: TGTGCCAGTAGTAAAGCGGAGAGGGAGACCCAGTACTTC.

The chain couples TRBV19 to TRBJ1-3; D is unclear. The CDR3 covers 12 residues. Germline V CDR1 and CDR2: LNHDA, SQIVND (reference sequence). Trimming left V 7 bases short and J 4 bases short, with 8 bases between. CDR3 in DNA: TGTGCCAGTAAGGCGGTGGGAAACACCATATATTTT. Protein sequence: CASKAVGNTIYF.

The chain is built from TRBV19 and TRBJ2-3; D ambiguous. The CDR3 is made up of 14 amino acids. Germline V gene lookup returns CDR1 LNHDA and CDR2 SQIVND (reference sequence). Trimming shortened V by 3 bases and J by 6 bases, and 13 bases separated the two germline ends. DNA of the CDR3: TGTGCCAGTAGTATGAACATTTTGCCCGATACGCAGTATTTT. Protein product: CASSMNILPDTQYF.

This chain joins TRBV2 and TRBJ1-4, with TRBD1 identical over 11 bases. The CDR3 is made up of 16 amino acids. Germline V CDR1 and CDR2: SNHLY, FYNNEI. The V segment lost 7 bases and the J segment 6 bases; nucleotides outside the gene matches: 10. The CDR3 loop reads CASKGQGVVADEKLFF. Written as DNA, the CDR3 is TGTGCCAGCAAGGGACAGGGGGTCGTAGCTGATGAAAAACTGTTTTTT. Full variable domain (rest looked up from reference TRBV2 and TRBJ1-4): EPEVTQTPSHQVTQMGQEVILRCVPISNHLYFYWYRQILGQKVEFLVSFYNNEISEKSEIFDDQFSVERPDGSNFTLKIRSTKLEDSAMYFCASKGQGVVADEKLFFGSGTQLSVL.